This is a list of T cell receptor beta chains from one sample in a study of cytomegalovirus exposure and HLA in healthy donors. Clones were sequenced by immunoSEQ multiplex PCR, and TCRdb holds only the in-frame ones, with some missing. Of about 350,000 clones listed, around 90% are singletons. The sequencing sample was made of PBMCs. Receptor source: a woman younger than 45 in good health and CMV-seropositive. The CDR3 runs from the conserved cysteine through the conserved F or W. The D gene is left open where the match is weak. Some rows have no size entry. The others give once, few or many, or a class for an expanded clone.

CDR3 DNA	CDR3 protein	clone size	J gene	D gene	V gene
TGTGCCAGCAGTTTTACCCAGGGGGGTAGGGGGACGAATCAGCCCCAGCATTTT	CASSFTQGGRGTNQPQHF	-	TRBJ1-5	TRBD1	TRBV28
TGCGCCAGCAGCCAAACCGACAGGGACGGGGGGAACACTGAAGCTTTCTTT	CASSQTDRDGGNTEAFF	few	TRBJ1-1	TRBD1	TRBV4-3
TGCGCCAGCAGCCAAGATGTCTCAGGGGCGAATCAGCCCCAGCATTTT	CASSQDVSGANQPQHF	-	TRBJ1-5	-	TRBV4-1
TGTGCCAGCAGGTCGGACAGGGTTTCATCCTACGAGCAGTACTTC	CASRSDRVSSYEQYF	once	TRBJ2-7	TRBD1	TRBV11-1
TGTGCCACCAGCAGAGGCGGCAGCCGGAATTCACCCCTCCACTTT	CATSRGGSRNSPLHF	-	TRBJ1-6	-	TRBV15
TGTGCCAGCTCACCAGAGGGTACCTATGGCTACACCTTC	CASSPEGTYGYTF	-	TRBJ1-2	-	TRBV18
TGCGCCAGCAGCCAAGCTCTGAGCTCCTATAATTCACCCCTCCACTTT	CASSQALSSYNSPLHF	-	TRBJ1-6	-	TRBV4-1
TGTGCCAGCAGGTACATGACAAGCGGGGGACACAATGAGCAGTTCTTC	CASRYMTSGGHNEQFF	once	TRBJ2-1	TRBD2	TRBV28
TGTGCCAGCAGCGTAGCGGGACAGGGGGATCAGCCCCAGCATTTT	CASSVAGQGDQPQHF	-	TRBJ1-5	TRBD1	TRBV9
TGTGCCATCAGTGAGTCAACAGGTGGACGCTATGGCTACACCTTC	CAISESTGGRYGYTF	-	TRBJ1-2	-	TRBV10-3
TGTGCCACCCGGGACAGGGGGGTAGGGGACTATAGCAATCAGCCCCAGCATTTT	CATRDRGVGDYSNQPQHF	-	TRBJ1-5	TRBD1	TRBV15
TGTGCCAGCAGGGAACAGGGTTACTCCTACGAGCAGTACTTC	CASREQGYSYEQYF	-	TRBJ2-7	-	TRBV5-4
TGTGCCAGCAGCTTAGGGGGGGTGGCAGTTGGCTACACCTTC	CASSLGGVAVGYTF	-	TRBJ1-2	-	TRBV7-2
TGTGCCAGCAGTTCCCAAGGGGGCGGGAAAAGCTCCTACAATGAGCAGTTCTTC	CASSSQGGGKSSYNEQFF	-	TRBJ2-1	-	TRBV28
TGTGCCAGCAGTGCCGAACTGACAGGGGGCTATGGCTACACCTTC	CASSAELTGGYGYTF	-	TRBJ1-2	TRBD1	TRBV6-1
TGTGCCAGCAGCTTTCCGCAGGGTGGCACCGGGGAGCTGTTTTTT	CASSFPQGGTGELFF	few	TRBJ2-2	-	TRBV5-4
TGTGCCAGCAGTTTGGGAAGGCGTAGGGCGAACACCGGGGAGCTGTTTTTT	CASSLGRRRANTGELFF	-	TRBJ2-2	-	TRBV27
TGTGCCAGCAGTTTATCAGGCCGCCACTACGAGCAGTACTTC	CASSLSGRHYEQYF	once	TRBJ2-7	-	TRBV27
TGTGCCAGCAGCTTTAGCGGACCAGGTTGGGAGACCCAGTACTTC	CASSFSGPGWETQYF	-	TRBJ2-5	-	TRBV5-4
TGTGCCAGCAGTCCGAACAGGGGGGGCACTGAAGCTTTCTTT	CASSPNRGGTEAFF	-	TRBJ1-1	TRBD1	TRBV27
TGTGCCAGCAGCTTAAGAGGCAGAGGTCGTGCGACAACTAATGAAAAACTGTTTTTT	CASSLRGRGRATTNEKLFF	-	TRBJ1-4	-	TRBV11-2
TGTGCCAGCAGCCAATCCTGGGTGAGAACTGAAGCTTTCTTT	CASSQSWVRTEAFF	-	TRBJ1-1	-	TRBV7-2
TGTGCCAGCAGTATACCGGGACAGGGGGTTAACGAGCAGTACTTC	CASSIPGQGVNEQYF	-	TRBJ2-7	TRBD1	TRBV7-9
TGTGCCAGCAGCTTAGCCGGGACAGGGATTAATGAAAAACTGTTTTTT	CASSLAGTGINEKLFF	-	TRBJ1-4	TRBD1	TRBV7-2
TGTGCCAGCAGAGGACAGGTCAACAATCAGCCCCAGCATTTT	CASRGQVNNQPQHF	-	TRBJ1-5	TRBD1	TRBV28
TGTGCCAGCAGTTTCAGGGGATCCTACGAGCAGTACTTC	CASSFRGSYEQYF	-	TRBJ2-7	-	TRBV27